Here is one TCR beta chain with its context. Its antigen is not identified. Using immunoSEQ multiplex PCR, the repertoire was profiled, and TCRdb retains in-frame clones only, with some absent. The sample shows some 100,000 clones, more than 75% of them seen only once. CDR3 length: 15 amino acids. V was clipped by 3 bases and J by 0 bases, with 9 bases between them. CDR1 and CDR2 from the germline V gene are MGHDK and SYGVNS. The data derive from a study of T cell responses to AZD1222 COVID-19 vaccine. Turning to the study itself: Some second doses came at about 4 weeks and others at about 12 weeks; these were pooled.

Study conclusions and caveats: Reports indicate that nearly half of spike-specific TCRs are directed at unmutated variant regions. The donors showed a predominance of white British ancestry and of females, with possible underestimation of clonal diversity.

The chain links TRBV25-1 to TRBJ2-1, with D perhaps TRBD2 (5 bases). Here the sequenced sample was peripheral blood, taken on day 0 of AZD1222 vaccination. The source is an adult in good health. CDR3: CASSDPSSSYNEQFF. CDR3 coding DNA: TGTGCCAGCAGTGACCCTAGCAGCTCCTACAATGAGCAGTTCTTC. The full variable domain, completed using reference TRBV25-1 and TRBJ2-1, is EADIYQTPRYLVIGTGKKITLECSQTMGHDKMYWYQQDPGMELHLIHYSYGVNSTEKGDLSSESTVSRIRTEHFPLTLESARPSHTSQYLCASSDPSSSYNEQFFGPGTRLTVL.